The source of this T cell receptor beta chain is a study of Ad26.COV2.S vaccination and SARS-CoV-2 variants. Turning to the study itself: Within the COV1001 Ad26.COV2.S trial arm, the donor was enrolled.

The CDR3 extends over 14 amino acids. The germline CDR1 and CDR2 sequences are SGHTA and FQGNSA. Deletions cut 1 base from V and 4 bases from J, with 8 bases between. The treatment denotes: around 19 received Ad26.COV2.S at low or high dose, single or two shots; 5 received placebo; per-sample allocation not given. Repertoires come from day 63 after the first vaccine or placebo injection. Comments on this clone: The antigen is unknown.

TCRdb's table, derived via immunoSEQ multiplex PCR, lists solely in-frame clones and lacks some. The repertoire holds about 320,000 clones, with more than 70% as singletons. Findings and caveats of the study: The placebo group had lower spike-specific TCR breadth than the vaccine recipients did. Spike-specific responses of CD8+ and CD4+ T cells were reported to display substantial breadth after vaccination. Analyses that measured TCR breadth and depth may have underestimated total T cell responses.

The TCR sequence derives from a person aged 18-65 years who received the Ad26.COV2.S COVID-19 vaccine or a placebo. Specimen: peripheral blood, collected in a trial of Ad26.COV2.S vaccine versus placebo. The chain is built from TRBV7-2 and TRBJ2-1; D is undetermined. CDR3 nucleotide sequence: TGTGCCAGCAGCTTAGGTCTCGGGTACAATGAGCAGTTCTTC. Amino acid sequence: CASSLGLGYNEQFF. The entire variable domain, with the rest obtained from reference TRBV7-2 and TRBJ2-1, is as follows: GAGVSQSPSNKVTEKGKDVELRCDPISGHTALYWYRQSLGQGLEFLIYFQGNSAPDKSGLPSDRFSAERTGGSVSTLTIQRTQQEDSAVYLCASSLGLGYNEQFFGPGTRLTVL.